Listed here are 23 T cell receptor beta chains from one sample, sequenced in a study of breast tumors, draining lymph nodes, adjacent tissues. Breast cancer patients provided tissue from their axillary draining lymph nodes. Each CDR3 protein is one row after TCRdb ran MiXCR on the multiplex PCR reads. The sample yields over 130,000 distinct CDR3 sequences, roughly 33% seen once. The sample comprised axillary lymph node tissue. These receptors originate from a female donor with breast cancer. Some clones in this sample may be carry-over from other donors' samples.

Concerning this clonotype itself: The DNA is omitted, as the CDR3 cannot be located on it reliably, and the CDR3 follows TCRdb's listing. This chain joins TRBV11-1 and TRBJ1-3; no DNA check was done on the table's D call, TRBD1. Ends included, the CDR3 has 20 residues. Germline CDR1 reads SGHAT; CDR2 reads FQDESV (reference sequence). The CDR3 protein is CASSFYICSAIGTDGNTIYF.

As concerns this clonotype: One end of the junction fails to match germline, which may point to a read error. CDR3 region: CASSHSVTGGSLYGYTF. In DNA, the CDR3 is TGTGCCAGCAGTCACTCGGTGACAGGGGGATCCCTCTATGGCTACACCTTC. The J gene is TRBJ1-2, the V gene TRBV6-5; 9 positions match TRBD1. This CDR3 comprises 17 residues. Germline CDR1 MNHEY, CDR2 SVGAGI.

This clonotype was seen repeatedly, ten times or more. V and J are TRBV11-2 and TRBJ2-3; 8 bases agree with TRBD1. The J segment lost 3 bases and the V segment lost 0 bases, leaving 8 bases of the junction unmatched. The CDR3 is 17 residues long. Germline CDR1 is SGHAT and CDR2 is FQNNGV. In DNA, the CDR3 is TGTGCCAGCAGCTTAGAGACAGGGGCGAGGGAGACAGATACGCAGTATTTT. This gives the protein CASSLETGARETDTQYF.

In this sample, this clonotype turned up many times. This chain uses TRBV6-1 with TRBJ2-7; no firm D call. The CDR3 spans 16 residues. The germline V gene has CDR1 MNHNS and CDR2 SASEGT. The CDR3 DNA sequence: TGTGCCAGCAGTCAAGCCATAAACTTTAGAGAATACGAGCAGTACGTC. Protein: CASSQAINFREYEQYV.

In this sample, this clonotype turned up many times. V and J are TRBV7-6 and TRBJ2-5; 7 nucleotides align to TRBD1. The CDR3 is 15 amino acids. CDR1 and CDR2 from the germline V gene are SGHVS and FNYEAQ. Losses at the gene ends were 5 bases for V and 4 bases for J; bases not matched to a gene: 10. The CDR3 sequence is CASSHRQGALETQYF. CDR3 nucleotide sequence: TGTGCCAGCAGCCACAGACAGGGCGCCCTAGAGACCCAGTACTTC.

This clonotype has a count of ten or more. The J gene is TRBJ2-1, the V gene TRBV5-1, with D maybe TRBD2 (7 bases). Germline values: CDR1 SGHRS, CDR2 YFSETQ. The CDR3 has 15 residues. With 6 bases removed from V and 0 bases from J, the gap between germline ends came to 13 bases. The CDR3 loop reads CASKGGGYSYNEQFF. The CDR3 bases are TGCGCCAGCAAGGGGGGGGGATACTCCTACAATGAGCAGTTCTTC.

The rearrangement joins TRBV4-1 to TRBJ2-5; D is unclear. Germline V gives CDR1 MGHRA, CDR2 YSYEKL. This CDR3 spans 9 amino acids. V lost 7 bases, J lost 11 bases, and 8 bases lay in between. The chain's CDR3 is CASKGGQYF. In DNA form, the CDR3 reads TGCGCCAGCAAAGGTGGACAGTACTTC.

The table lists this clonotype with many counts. The CDR3 sequence is CASSLQAGGERAGELFF. The CDR3 DNA follows: TGCGCCAGCAGCCTACAGGCGGGTGGCGAGCGCGCCGGGGAGCTGTTTTTT. J is TRBJ2-2 and V is TRBV4-1; either TRBD1 or TRBD2 may supply D (5 bases each). Trimming cost V 4 bases and J 6 bases, with 21 bases left between them. The CDR3 totals 17 residues. The germline V gene has CDR1 MGHRA and CDR2 YSYEKL.

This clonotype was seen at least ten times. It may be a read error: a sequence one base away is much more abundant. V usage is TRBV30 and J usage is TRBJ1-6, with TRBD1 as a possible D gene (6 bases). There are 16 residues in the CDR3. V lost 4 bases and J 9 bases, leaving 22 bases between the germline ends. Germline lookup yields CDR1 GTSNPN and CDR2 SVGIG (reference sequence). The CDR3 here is CAWNDVQGGSGSPLHF. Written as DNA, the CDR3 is TGTGCCTGGAATGATGTACAGGGCGGTTCTGGTTCACCCCTCCACTTT.

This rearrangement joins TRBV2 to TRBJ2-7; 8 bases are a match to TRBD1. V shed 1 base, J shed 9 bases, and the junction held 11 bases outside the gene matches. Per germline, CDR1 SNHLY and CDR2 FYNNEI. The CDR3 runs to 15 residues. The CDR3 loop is CASSEVEPGGAAQYF. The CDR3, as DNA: TGTGCCAGCAGTGAAGTGGAGCCAGGGGGCGCAGCGCAGTACTTC.

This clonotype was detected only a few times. The CDR3 reads CAWRSLIGGPSYNEQFF. The CDR3 coding sequence is TGTGCCTGGAGGTCCCTAATTGGGGGGCCCTCCTACAATGAGCAGTTCTTC. The chain has TRBV30 and TRBJ2-1; D might be TRBD1 or TRBD2, each matching 6 bases. The germline V and J ends were trimmed by 3 bases and 0 bases, with 18 bases remaining between them. Germline V gene lookup returns CDR1 GTSNPN and CDR2 SVGIG (reference sequence). CDR3 length equals 17 residues.

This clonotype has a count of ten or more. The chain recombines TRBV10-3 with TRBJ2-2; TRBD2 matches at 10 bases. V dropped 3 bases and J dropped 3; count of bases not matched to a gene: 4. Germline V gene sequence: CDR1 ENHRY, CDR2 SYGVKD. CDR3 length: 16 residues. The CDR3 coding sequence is TGTGCCATCAGTGATAGCGGGGGGCCCGACACCGGGGAGCTGTTTTTT. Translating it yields CAISDSGGPDTGELFF.

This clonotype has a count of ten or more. CDR3 residues: CAARSTSGTTDTQYF. The DNA for the CDR3 is TGTGCCGCAAGATCGACTAGCGGGACCACAGATACGCAGTATTTT. The V and J genes are TRBV19 and TRBJ2-3, with 11 bases lining up with TRBD2. Unmatched junction bases numbered 9, after V lost 11 bases and J lost 2 bases. The CDR3 runs 15 residues. The germline CDR1 and CDR2 sequences are LNHDA and SQIVND (reference sequence). The full variable domain, rest sourced from reference TRBV19 and TRBJ2-3, is DGGITQSPKYLFRKEGQNVTLSCEQNLNHDAMYWYRQDPGQGLRLIYYSQIVNDFQKGDIAEGYSVSREKKESFPLTVTSAQKNPTAFYLCAARSTSGTTDTQYFGPGTRLTVL.

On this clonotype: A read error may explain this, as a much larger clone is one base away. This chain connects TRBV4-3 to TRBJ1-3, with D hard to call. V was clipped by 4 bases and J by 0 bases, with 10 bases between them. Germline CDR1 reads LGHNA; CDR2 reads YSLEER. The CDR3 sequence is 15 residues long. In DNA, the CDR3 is TGCGCCAGCAGCCCCGGACCGAACTCTGGAAACACCATATATTTT. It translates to CASSPGPNSGNTIYF.

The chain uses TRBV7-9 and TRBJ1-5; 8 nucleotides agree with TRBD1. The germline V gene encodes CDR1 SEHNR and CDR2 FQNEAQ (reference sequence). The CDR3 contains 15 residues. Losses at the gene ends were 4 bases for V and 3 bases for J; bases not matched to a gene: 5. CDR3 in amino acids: CASSSSRGPNQPQHF. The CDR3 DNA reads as TGTGCCAGCAGCTCCAGCAGGGGGCCCAATCAGCCCCAGCATTTT. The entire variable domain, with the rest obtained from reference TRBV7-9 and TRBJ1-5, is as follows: DTGVSQNPRHKITKRGQNVTFRCDPISEHNRLYWYRQTLGQGPEFLTYFQNEAQLEKSRLLSDRFSAERPKGSFSTLEIQRTEQGDSAMYLCASSSSRGPNQPQHFGDGTRLSIL.

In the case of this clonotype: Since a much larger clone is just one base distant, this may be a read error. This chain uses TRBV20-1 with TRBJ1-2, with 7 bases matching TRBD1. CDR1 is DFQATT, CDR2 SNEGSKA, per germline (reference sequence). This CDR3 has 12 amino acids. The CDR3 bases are TGCGGATGTGGAGGGGGCCTCTATGGCTCCACCTTC. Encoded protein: CGCGGGLYGSTF.

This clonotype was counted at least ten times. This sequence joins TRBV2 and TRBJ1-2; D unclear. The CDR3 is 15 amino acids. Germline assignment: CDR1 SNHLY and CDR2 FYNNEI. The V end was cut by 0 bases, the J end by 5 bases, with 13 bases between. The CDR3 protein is CASSEAGTVPYGYTF. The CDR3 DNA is TGTGCCAGCAGTGAAGCTGGCACCGTCCCGTATGGCTACACCTTC.

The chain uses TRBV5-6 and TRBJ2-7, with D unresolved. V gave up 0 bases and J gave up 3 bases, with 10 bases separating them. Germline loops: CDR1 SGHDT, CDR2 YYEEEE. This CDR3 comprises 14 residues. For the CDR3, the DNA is TGTGCCAGCAGCTTGGTAAATGGTCGCTACGAGCAGTACGTC. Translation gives CASSLVNGRYEQYV.

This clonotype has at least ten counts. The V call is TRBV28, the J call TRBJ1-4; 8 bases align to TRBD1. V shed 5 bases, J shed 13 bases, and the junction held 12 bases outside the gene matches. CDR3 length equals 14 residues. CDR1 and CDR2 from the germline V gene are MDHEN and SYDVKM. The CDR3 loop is CASSVRGRFWGLFF. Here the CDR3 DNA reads TGTGCCAGCAGTGTCAGGGGGCGATTTTGGGGACTGTTTTTT.

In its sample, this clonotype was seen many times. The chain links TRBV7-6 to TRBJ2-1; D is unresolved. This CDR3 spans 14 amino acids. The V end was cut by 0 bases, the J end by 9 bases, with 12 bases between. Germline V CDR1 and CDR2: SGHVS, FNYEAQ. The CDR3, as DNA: TGTGCCAGCAGCTTAGCCTATCCGACGGGTGAGCAGTTCTTC. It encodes CASSLAYPTGEQFF.

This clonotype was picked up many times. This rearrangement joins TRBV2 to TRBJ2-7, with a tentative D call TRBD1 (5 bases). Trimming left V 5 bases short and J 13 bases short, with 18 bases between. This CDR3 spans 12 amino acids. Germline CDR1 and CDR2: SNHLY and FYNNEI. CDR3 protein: CASSSNRQRFYF. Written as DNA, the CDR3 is TGTGCCAGCAGTTCGAATCGACAGAGGTTTTACTTC.

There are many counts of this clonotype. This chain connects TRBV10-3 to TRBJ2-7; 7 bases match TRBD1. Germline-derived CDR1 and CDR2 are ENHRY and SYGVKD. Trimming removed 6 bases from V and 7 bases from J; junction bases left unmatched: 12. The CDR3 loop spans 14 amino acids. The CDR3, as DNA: TGTGCCATCAGCGTACAGGGGTTGAGAGGTGAGCAGTACTTC. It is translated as CAISVQGLRGEQYF.

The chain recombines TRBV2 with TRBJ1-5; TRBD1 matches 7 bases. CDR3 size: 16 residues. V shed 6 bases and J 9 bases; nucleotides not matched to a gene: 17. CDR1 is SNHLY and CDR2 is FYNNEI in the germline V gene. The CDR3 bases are TGTGCCAGCAGGGAGACAGGGACGGCCCACCTCGGGCCCCAGCATTTT. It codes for CASRETGTAHLGPQHF.